This is a list of T cell receptor beta chains from one sample in a study of blood T cells in healthy people across ages. TCRdb passed the 5' RACE reads through MiXCR, listing each CDR3 protein once. Of 650,000 to 800,000 distinct CDR3 sequences in the sample, around 45% are singletons; the top ten hold 15% to 25%. The sequenced sample consisted of blood. These receptors were taken from a man aged 55 to 70 in good health. Each CDR3 is given with its conserved first and last residue. D genes are given only for firm matches. The size entry is marked missing in some rows and otherwise reads once, few, many or a size class.

clone size: .
J gene: TRBJ2-7
D gene: TRBD1
V gene: TRBV11-3
CDR3 length: 14
CDR3 DNA: TGTGCCAGCAGCCGCGACAGGGCTTCCTACGAGCAGTACTTC
CDR3 protein: CASSRDRASYEQYF

clone size: .
J gene: TRBJ2-5
D gene: .
V gene: TRBV20-1
CDR3 length: 13
CDR3 DNA: TGCAGTGCTACAGGGATCCCCCAAGAGACCCAGTACTTC
CDR3 protein: CSATGIPQETQYF

clone size: few
J gene: TRBJ1-2
D gene: .
V gene: TRBV10-3
CDR3 length: 15
CDR3 DNA: TGTGCCATCAGTGAGTCGGTCCAGGCCGGGAGGGGCTACACCTTC
CDR3 protein: CAISESVQAGRGYTF

clone size: .
J gene: TRBJ2-1
D gene: .
V gene: TRBV3-1
CDR3 length: 14
CDR3 DNA: TGTGCCAGCAGCCCCGGGGGCCCTAGGAATGAGCAGTTCTTC
CDR3 protein: CASSPGGPRNEQFF

clone size: .
J gene: TRBJ2-5
D gene: .
V gene: TRBV20-1
CDR3 length: 11
CDR3 DNA: TGCAGTGGGCGGGAAGGGGAGACCCAGTACTTC
CDR3 protein: CSGREGETQYF

clone size: few
J gene: TRBJ2-2
D gene: TRBD1
V gene: TRBV29-1
CDR3 length: 13
CDR3 DNA: TGCAGCGGGGGGACAGCAGACACCGGGGAGCTGTTTTTT
CDR3 protein: CSGGTADTGELFF

clone size: many
J gene: TRBJ2-7
D gene: TRBD2
V gene: TRBV4-3
CDR3 length: 16
CDR3 DNA: TGCGCCAGCAGCCAGTCGACTAGCATAAGCTCCTACGAGCAGTACTTC
CDR3 protein: CASSQSTSISSYEQYF

clone size: many
J gene: TRBJ2-1
D gene: TRBD2
V gene: TRBV30
CDR3 length: 14
CDR3 DNA: TGTGCCTGGACCGGGACTAGCTCGGTGAATGAGCAGTTCTTC
CDR3 protein: CAWTGTSSVNEQFF

clone size: few
J gene: TRBJ2-1
D gene: .
V gene: TRBV14
CDR3 length: 15
CDR3 DNA: TGTGCCAGCAGCCGACAGGCCACTGTGAACAATGAGCAGTTCTTC
CDR3 protein: CASSRQATVNNEQFF

clone size: .
J gene: TRBJ2-7
D gene: .
V gene: TRBV29-1
CDR3 length: 12
CDR3 DNA: TGCAGCGTTGAATTGGGAGCCTACGAGCAGTACTTC
CDR3 protein: CSVELGAYEQYF

clone size: few
J gene: TRBJ2-7
D gene: .
V gene: TRBV4-3
CDR3 length: 15
CDR3 DNA: TGCGCCAGCAGCCAAGAAGGGACTCCCGCCTACGAGCAGTACTTC
CDR3 protein: CASSQEGTPAYEQYF

clone size: .
J gene: TRBJ1-1
D gene: .
V gene: TRBV5-1
CDR3 length: 13
CDR3 DNA: TGCGCCAGCAGCGTGATAGGAGACACTGAAGCTTTCTTT
CDR3 protein: CASSVIGDTEAFF

clone size: .
J gene: TRBJ1-1
D gene: TRBD1
V gene: TRBV27
CDR3 length: 13
CDR3 DNA: TGTGCCAGCAGTGCCCGCGGGACAGTTGAAGCTTTCTTT
CDR3 protein: CASSARGTVEAFF

clone size: .
J gene: TRBJ1-2
D gene: TRBD1
V gene: TRBV7-9
CDR3 length: 15
CDR3 DNA: TGTGCCAGCAGCTTGGAAACAGGGGTTTCTAATGGCTACACCTTC
CDR3 protein: CASSLETGVSNGYTF

clone size: .
J gene: TRBJ2-3
D gene: .
V gene: TRBV18
CDR3 length: 16
CDR3 DNA: TGTGCCAGCTCACCACCGACGGGGGGCCTAGGTGATACGCAGTATTTT
CDR3 protein: CASSPPTGGLGDTQYF

clone size: .
J gene: TRBJ2-7
D gene: .
V gene: TRBV27
CDR3 length: 13
CDR3 DNA: TGTGCCAGCAGTGCCTGTGTATGGGGAGAGCAGTACTTC
CDR3 protein: CASSACVWGEQYF

clone size: .
J gene: TRBJ2-1
D gene: TRBD1
V gene: TRBV6-5
CDR3 length: 15
CDR3 DNA: TGTGCCAGCACCGATCTCGGGACAGGGGGGAATGAGCAGTTCTTC
CDR3 protein: CASTDLGTGGNEQFF

clone size: .
J gene: TRBJ2-5
D gene: .
V gene: TRBV7-2
CDR3 length: 14
CDR3 DNA: TGTGCCAGCAGCTTAGCTGGGGTGAGAGAGACCCAGTACTTC
CDR3 protein: CASSLAGVRETQYF